Presented here are 10 T cell receptor beta chains from one specimen sequenced in a study of blood T cells in healthy people across ages. Alongside a J-beta primer mix, a sample-barcoded 5' primer served in a second PCR lasting about 7 to 12 cycles. TCRdb ran MiXCR on the 5' RACE reads and lists one entry per CDR3 protein. The sample shows some 1.7 million distinct CDR3 sequences, 25% to 30% of them seen only once. Sequencing input: blood. The receptors were gathered from a woman in her 30s in good health.

V is TRBV7-3 and J is TRBJ2-5, with no clear D. CDR1 SGHTA and CDR2 FQGTGA come from the germline V gene. This CDR3 contains 15 residues. V was trimmed by 0 bases and J by 2 bases, leaving 10 bases between them. CDR3 loop: CASSLTPRSQETQYF. As DNA, the CDR3 is TGTGCCAGCAGCTTAACCCCGAGGAGTCAAGAGACCCAGTACTTC.

Turning to this clonotype: The junction and the germline gene differ at one end; a read error may be behind it. This chain connects TRBV6-2 or TRBV6-3 to TRBJ2-7; 10 bases map to TRBD2. Germline CDR1 is MNHEY and CDR2 is SVGEGT. The CDR3 runs to 15 residues. This chain's CDR3 is CASSQQTSGFYEQYF. The CDR3 bases are TGTGCTAGCAGCCAACAGACTAGCGGGTTCTACGAGCAGTACTTC.

This chain joins TRBV12-3 or TRBV12-4 and TRBJ1-2; D uncertain. V was pared by 1 base and J by 0 bases, with 12 bases between. The CDR3 sequence is 16 residues long. CDR3: CASSLVGSRANYGYTF. In DNA, the CDR3 is TGTGCCAGCAGTTTAGTCGGCAGCCGAGCTAACTATGGCTACACCTTC.

CDR3 coding DNA: TGTGCCAGCTCAACCGGGACAGGGAGCATTAACTATGGCTACACCTTC. Translated: CASSTGTGSINYGYTF. The chain uses TRBV18 and TRBJ1-2, with TRBD1 identical over 9 bases. The ends lost 5 bases at V and 1 base at J; junction bases unmatched: 8. The CDR3 sequence is 16 residues long. Germline V gene lookup returns CDR1 KGHSH and CDR2 LQKENI.

The J gene is TRBJ2-4, the V gene TRBV20-1, with 8 bases lining up with TRBD1. Germline V gene lookup returns CDR1 DFQATT and CDR2 SNEGSKA (reference sequence). This CDR3 is 14 amino acids long. V shed 3 bases, J shed 4 bases, and the junction held 5 bases outside the gene matches. CDR3 sequence: CSASLDRAKNIQYF. CDR3 nucleotides: TGCAGTGCTAGTTTGGACAGGGCAAAAAACATTCAGTACTTC.

This clonotype has a count of ten or more. The chain carries TRBV20-1 and TRBJ2-7; D gene unclear. This CDR3 spans 15 amino acids. V lost 5 bases to trimming and J lost 3 bases, with 20 bases between them. The germline CDR1 and CDR2 sequences are DFQATT and SNEGSKA (reference sequence). The CDR3: CSARPRPLTDYEQYF. The CDR3 DNA reads TGCAGTGCTCGTCCTCGACCCCTAACCGACTACGAGCAGTACTTC.

In its sample, this clonotype was seen a few times. The chain uses TRBV9 and TRBJ2-3, with D possibly TRBD1 on 5 matching bases. Germline CDR1 and CDR2: SGDLS and YYNGEE. This CDR3 has 15 residues. The V end was cut by 0 bases, the J end by 6 bases, with 14 bases between. CDR3 in amino acids: CASSVEGLSWDTQYF. The DNA for the CDR3 is TGTGCCAGCAGCGTAGAGGGGCTTTCTTGGGATACGCAGTATTTT.

The CDR3 is CASSPKRLAREQYF. Here the CDR3 DNA reads TGTGCCAGCAGCCCCAAGCGACTCGCGCGCGAGCAGTACTTC. This chain uses TRBV7-8 with TRBJ2-7; D ambiguous. Per the germline V gene, CDR1 is SGHVS and CDR2 is FQNEAQ. The germline V and J ends were trimmed by 5 bases and 6 bases, with 17 bases remaining between them. CDR3 length equals 14 residues.

V usage is TRBV7-9 and J usage is TRBJ1-1; 9 positions match TRBD1. V gave up 1 base and J gave up 7 bases; unmatched junction bases: 4. Germline V gives CDR1 SEHNR, CDR2 FQNEAQ (reference sequence). This CDR3 is 14 amino acids long. The CDR3 region is CASSLGTGDGEAFF. DNA of the CDR3: TGTGCCAGCAGCTTAGGGACAGGGGACGGTGAAGCTTTCTTT. Combining the CDR3 with reference TRBV7-9 and TRBJ1-1 gives the whole variable domain DTGVSQNPRHKITKRGQNVTFRCDPISEHNRLYWYRQTLGQGPEFLTYFQNEAQLEKSRLLSDRFSAERPKGSFSTLEIQRTEQGDSAMYLCASSLGTGDGEAFFGQGTRLTVV.

This clonotype was detected many times. The chain has TRBV10-2 and TRBJ2-7, with 10 bases identical to TRBD2. The CDR3 is 15 residues long. The V segment lost 3 bases and the J segment 7 bases; nucleotides outside the gene matches: 9. Germline V CDR1 and CDR2: WSHSY, SAAADI. As DNA, the CDR3 is TGCGCCAGCAGTGAAACTAGCGGGGTCCTAAGAGAGCAGTACTTC. This gives the protein CASSETSGVLREQYF.